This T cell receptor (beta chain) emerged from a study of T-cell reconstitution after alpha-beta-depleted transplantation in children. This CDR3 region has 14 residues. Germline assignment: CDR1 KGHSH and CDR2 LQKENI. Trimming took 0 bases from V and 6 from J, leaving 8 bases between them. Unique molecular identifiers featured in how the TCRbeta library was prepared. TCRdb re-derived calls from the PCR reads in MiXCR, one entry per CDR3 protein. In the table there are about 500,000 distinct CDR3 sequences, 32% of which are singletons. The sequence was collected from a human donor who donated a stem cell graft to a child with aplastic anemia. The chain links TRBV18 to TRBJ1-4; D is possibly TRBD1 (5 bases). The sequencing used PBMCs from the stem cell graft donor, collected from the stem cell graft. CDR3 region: CASSPPGGDEKLFF. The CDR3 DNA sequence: TGTGCCAGCTCACCACCGGGGGGTGATGAAAAACTGTTTTTT.